This T cell receptor beta chain was retrieved from a study of blood T cells in healthy people across ages (dated by TCRdb to the mid-2010s). The study in broad terms: In model experiments, roughly one uniquely barcoded TCR beta cDNA molecule per two T cells was captured by template switching. Four age groups were formed from the donors: young (average approximately 15 years), middle-aged (around 41), aged (roughly 56) and long-lived (around 82). Age-related changes in TCR beta repertoire diversity were measured in the study by deep sequencing normalized with unique cDNA molecular identifiers. To avoid experimental bias, donors of different ages were distributed randomly across sequencing lanes. The study analyzed two additional independent replicas of 1 million unique cDNA reads from the same blood draw for two donors, one aged 18 to 30 and one aged 80 or older. What the research found in general, with its limitations: Because donor CMV infection status was unknown, age-related changes in expanded clonotypes were potentially confounded. Estimates of total diversity based on one million sequenced T cells were regarded as lower bounds and as underestimates. Bulk unsorted PBMC profiling prevented conclusive comparison of naive and antigen-experienced compartments. The long-lived group showed more naive CD4+ T cells, fewer expanded clones and increased TCR diversity than the aged group, suggesting age selection. The percentage of naive T cells measured by flow cytometry correlated strongly with observed TCR beta diversity. Observed TCR beta diversity per million T cells fell roughly linearly with age, and a significant reduction was already apparent by age roughly 40.

CDR1 and CDR2, looked up from the germline V gene (reference sequence), are SEHNR and FQNEAQ. The V and J ends are trimmed by 3 bases and 5 bases, leaving 10 bases between them. The CDR3 measures 13 amino acids from cysteine to phenylalanine. Solely the CDR3 DNA is kept, with 39 bases framed from the first base. The sample holds a few counts of this clonotype. The clone's antigen remains unknown. No per-base quality is available; no much larger clone lies one base away. Systemically healthy Caucasian individuals from Russia, 39 in total and aged about 6 to 100 years, were included as donors. Each donor gave about 10 milliliters of peripheral blood, drawn into EDTA-treated Vacutainer tubes. Ficoll-Paque density-gradient centrifugation was used to isolate PBMCs, with at least 6 million obtained per sample. Trizol reagent was used to extract total RNA from the PBMCs, yielding at least 6 micrograms per sample. The percentages of naive CD45RAhigh/CD27high T cells were determined by flow cytometry on a PBMC aliquot from every donor.

The library was obtained by 5' RACE. Sequenced on an Illumina HiSeq 2500. A second PCR of roughly 6 to 11 cycles was run with a J-beta primer mix and a sample-barcoded 5' primer. A template-switch 5' adaptor carrying 12 random nucleotides introduced a unique molecular identifier onto each TCR beta cDNA molecule. At least 2.5 million CDR3-containing paired-end reads were obtained from each sample. The Mint cDNA synthesis kit, primed by a TRBC-specific oligonucleotide, was used to synthesize first-strand cDNA from all RNA. All cDNA was treated with uracil-DNA glycosylase and then went through a first 18-cycle PCR with the universal primers M1SS and BC2_uni_R. The study's processing was this. Normalization of each sample was performed by random selection of 1 million high-quality reads, each carrying a distinct molecular identifier. Instead of being binned into consensus sequences, reads with shared molecular identifiers were discarded. CDR3 identification, clonotype clustering and error correction used MiTCR with a Q25 quality threshold and the strictest error-elimination algorithm. A nonparametric unseen species model with Euler transformation was used to estimate a lower bound on total TCR beta diversity. TCRdb reprocessed the public reads (quality trimming at Q25 with fastp, clone calling with MiXCR) and kept in-frame beta chains. Rows with one shared CDR3 protein collapse into an entry with the most common genes and DNA. V and J calls and clone size were set by TCRdb, not the authors. The sample contains over 1.5 million distinct CDR3 sequences, about 49% of them found a single time. Less than 2.5% of the sample lies in the top ten.

The rearranged chain carries TRBV7-9 and TRBJ1-2, with no confident D gene call. This receptor was taken from a woman aged 40 to 55 in good health. The sequenced sample consisted of blood. The CDR3 protein sequence reads: CASSFVTSYGYTF. The nucleotide sequence is TGTGCCAGCAGCTTCGTGACTTCATATGGCTACACCTTC.